This passage covers 26 T cell receptor beta chains from one sample sequenced in a study of blood T cell repertoires in COVID-19. The protocol was immunoSEQ multiplex PCR, while the TCRdb copy is restricted to in-frame clones and leaves out a portion. Of around 230,000 clones listed, 80% to 90% are singletons. Sequencing was done on a sample of PBMCs or T cells enriched from blood (not recorded which). The receptors here all came from a man aged 18 to 29 with acute COVID-19.

The chain is built from TRBV4-1 and TRBJ2-7; the D gene is possibly TRBD2 (6 bases). This CDR3 contains 13 residues. The ends were cut back, 4 bases at V and 1 base at J, with 8 bases in the middle. The germline V gene has CDR1 MGHRA and CDR2 YSYEKL. CDR3 in DNA: TGCGCCAGCAGCCCCGGGAGTTCCTACGAGCAGTACTTC. Translation: CASSPGSSYEQYF.

J is TRBJ1-4 and V is TRBV6-2 or TRBV6-3; D is unclear. Germline CDR1 is MNHEY and CDR2 is SVGEGT. The CDR3 contains 14 residues. V lost 2 bases to trimming and J lost 1 base, with 5 bases between them. This CDR3 reads CASSYGRTNEKLFF. The CDR3 nucleotides read TGTGCCAGCAGTTACGGCAGAACTAATGAAAAACTGTTTTTT.

The V and J genes are TRBV27 and TRBJ2-7, with 10 bases that match TRBD1. Germline trimming cut 6 bases from V and 5 bases from J; bases unmatched to any gene: 10. The CDR3 length is 15 residues. The germline V gene encodes CDR1 MNHEY and CDR2 SMNVEV (reference sequence). The CDR3 region has the DNA TGTGCCAGCAGCCCGACGGACAGGGGGAGAGACGAGCAGTACTTC. This translates into CASSPTDRGRDEQYF.

The V and J genes are TRBV5-6 and TRBJ1-2, with D unresolved. From germline, CDR1 is SGHDT and CDR2 YYEEEE. Deletions cut 2 bases from V and 8 bases from J, with 10 bases between. The CDR3 contains 12 residues. CDR3 loop: CASSFSREGYTF. CDR3 coding DNA: TGTGCCAGCAGCTTCTCTCGTGAGGGCTACACCTTC.

This chain links TRBV18 with TRBJ2-1; 8 bases map to TRBD1. The trim removed 4 bases at V and 6 bases at J, leaving 5 bases unmatched. The CDR3 loop spans 14 amino acids. Germline values: CDR1 KGHSH, CDR2 LQKENI. The CDR3 region is CASSQSTGGNEQFF. DNA for the CDR3: TGTGCCAGCTCACAGTCAACAGGGGGCAATGAGCAGTTCTTC.

This chain joins TRBV2 and TRBJ1-1; possibly TRBD1 for D (5 bases). The CDR3 has 13 residues. The germline V gene has CDR1 SNHLY and CDR2 FYNNEI. The V end was cut by 8 bases, the J end by 5 bases, with 15 bases between. In DNA form, the CDR3 reads TGTGCCAGCTGGCAGGATTCAGGGACTGAAGCTTTCTTT. Protein sequence: CASWQDSGTEAFF.

This clone was picked up a small number of times. The chain uses TRBV24-1 and TRBJ2-7; the match to TRBD2 covers 9 bases. Germline CDR1 KGHDR, CDR2 SFDVKD. The CDR3 has 15 amino acids. V lost 2 bases and J lost 7; bases outside the gene matches: 8. CDR3: CATSDYPSGTGEQYF. The CDR3 DNA reads TGTGCCACCAGTGATTACCCTAGCGGGACCGGGGAGCAGTACTTC.

The chain employs TRBV28 and TRBJ1-4, with 7 bases lining up with TRBD1. The ends lost 2 bases at V and 2 bases at J; junction bases unmatched: 11. The germline V gene encodes CDR1 MDHEN and CDR2 SYDVKM. The CDR3 is 18 residues long. CDR3 protein: CASSLHPGKQGTNEKLFF. Written as DNA, the CDR3 is TGTGCCAGCAGTTTACATCCGGGAAAACAGGGGACTAATGAAAAACTGTTTTTT.

CDR3 sequence (DNA): TGTGCCAGCACCACTGGGACTAGCGGGAACAATGAGCAGTTCTTC. Protein sequence: CASTTGTSGNNEQFF. V gene TRBV27 combines with J gene TRBJ2-1, with 13 bases identical to TRBD2. With 7 bases clipped from V and 5 bases from J, the junction kept 5 bases outside the gene matches. This CDR3 contains 15 residues. CDR1 and CDR2 from the germline V gene are MNHEY and SMNVEV (reference sequence).

This clone was observed a few times. J is TRBJ2-1 and V is TRBV11-3, with 10 bases fitting TRBD2. With 7 bases clipped from V and 5 bases from J, the junction kept 5 bases outside the gene matches. The CDR3 spans 14 residues. Germline CDR1 SGHNT, CDR2 YENEEA. CDR3 in DNA: TGTGCCAGCAACCTAGCGGGAGCAAACAATGAGCAGTTCTTC. This gives the protein CASNLAGANNEQFF.

This sequence joins TRBV19 and TRBJ2-3, with 8 nucleotides matching TRBD2. With V trimmed by 7 bases and J by 3 bases, 6 bases remained unmatched. The V gene's germline CDR1 is LNHDA and CDR2 SQIVND (reference sequence). The CDR3 is 14 amino acids. CDR3 residues: CASTRREGTDTQYF. CDR3 DNA: TGTGCCAGTACGAGACGGGAGGGTACAGATACGCAGTATTTT. Using reference TRBV19 and TRBJ2-3 for the parts outside the CDR3, the full variable domain is DGGITQSPKYLFRKEGQNVTLSCEQNLNHDAMYWYRQDPGQGLRLIYYSQIVNDFQKGDIAEGYSVSREKKESFPLTVTSAQKNPTAFYLCASTRREGTDTQYFGPGTRLTVL.

V is TRBV14 and J is TRBJ1-1; D gene ambiguous. The V end was cut by 0 bases, the J end by 5 bases, with 16 bases between. This CDR3 is built from 16 residues. In germline, CDR1 is SGHDN, CDR2 FVKESK. The CDR3 protein is CASSQDDRGWVTEAFF. In DNA, the CDR3 is TGTGCCAGCAGCCAAGATGATCGGGGATGGGTGACTGAAGCTTTCTTT.

This chain joins TRBV10-3 and TRBJ1-5; 12 positions match TRBD1. V gave up 10 bases and J gave up 0 bases; unmatched junction bases: 7. The CDR3 totals 16 residues. Germline-derived CDR1 and CDR2 are ENHRY and SYGVKD. The CDR3 loop reads CATGTGGAGSNQPQHF. In DNA, the CDR3 is TGTGCCACTGGGACAGGGGGCGCGGGTAGCAATCAGCCCCAGCATTTT.

This chain uses TRBV30 with TRBJ1-1; 10 nucleotides agree with TRBD1. With 2 bases clipped from V and 9 bases from J, the junction kept 6 bases outside the gene matches. The germline V gene encodes CDR1 GTSNPN and CDR2 SVGIG (reference sequence). The CDR3 contains 13 residues. Here the CDR3 DNA reads TGTGCCTGGAGTCCGGGACAGGGGCTCAAAGCTTTCTTT. Its translation: CAWSPGQGLKAFF. The full variable domain, its missing parts supplied by reference TRBV30 and TRBJ1-1, is SQTIHQWPATLVQPVGSPLSLECTVEGTSNPNLYWYRQAAGRGLQLLFYSVGIGQISSEVPQNLSASRPQDRQFILSSKKLLLSDSGFYLCAWSPGQGLKAFFGQGTRLTVV.

V is TRBV5-1 and J is TRBJ1-4, with D possibly TRBD1 on 6 matching bases. The germline V gene has CDR1 SGHRS and CDR2 YFSETQ. The CDR3 is 14 residues long. V was trimmed by 0 bases and J by 6 bases, leaving 9 bases between them. The CDR3 coding sequence is TGCGCCAGCAGCTTGGTACAGGGTGATGAAAAACTGTTTTTT. Its translation: CASSLVQGDEKLFF.

J is TRBJ2-7 and V is TRBV20-1; no definite D call. CDR3 length: 12 residues. The V gene lost 3 bases and the J gene lost 0 bases, with 6 bases spanning the gap. The germline V gene encodes CDR1 DFQATT and CDR2 SNEGSKA (reference sequence). The CDR3 loop reads CSASKSSYEQYF. CDR3 nucleotide sequence: TGCAGTGCTAGTAAGAGCTCCTACGAGCAGTACTTC.

V and J are TRBV9 and TRBJ2-3; TRBD2 matches 7 bases. J gave up 3 bases and V 2 bases, and 6 bases lay outside the gene matches. The CDR3 runs to 15 residues. Germline lookup yields CDR1 SGDLS and CDR2 YYNGEE. CDR3 amino acids: CASSVGGSRTDTQYF. The CDR3 DNA sequence: TGTGCCAGCAGCGTCGGCGGGAGTAGGACAGATACGCAGTATTTT.

V is TRBV12-3 or TRBV12-4 and J is TRBJ1-1; D gene uncertain. Trimming cost V 2 bases and J 1 base, with 5 bases left between them. This CDR3 region has 13 residues. The CDR3 region is CASSLNRNTEAFF. The CDR3 region has the DNA TGTGCCAGCAGTTTAAACAGGAACACTGAAGCTTTCTTT.

The CDR3 DNA reads as TGCAGCGTTGAAGGAGAAGCGGGTGCCGAGCAGTACTTC. This sequence encodes CSVEGEAGAEQYF. This chain uses TRBV29-1 with TRBJ2-7; the D gene is possibly TRBD2 (6 bases). CDR3 length: 13 residues. The V and J ends lost 1 base and 6 bases respectively, with 13 bases between them. Germline CDR1 is SQVTM and CDR2 is ANQGSEA.

This chain joins TRBV10-2 and TRBJ2-5; 14 nucleotides match TRBD2. The germline V gene encodes CDR1 WSHSY and CDR2 SAAADI. The CDR3 extends over 19 amino acids. J gave up 5 bases and V 3 bases, and 14 bases lay outside the gene matches. The CDR3 DNA reads TGCGCCAGCAGTGACCCCGGGACTAGCGGGAGTTGGGGATTGGAGACCCAGTACTTC. Amino acid sequence: CASSDPGTSGSWGLETQYF.

This clone was recorded only once. V and J are TRBV3-1 (or the pseudogene TRBV3-2) and TRBJ1-2; 8 bases are shared with TRBD1. V shed 5 bases and J 3 bases; nucleotides not matched to a gene: 14. The CDR3 runs 17 residues. CDR1 is LGHDT, CDR2 YNNKEL, per germline (reference sequence). CDR3 DNA: TGTGCCAGCAGCTCCGAGGGGGGGACAGGCAGGGACTATGGCTACACCTTC. Translated, it gives CASSSEGGTGRDYGYTF.

The J gene is TRBJ2-1, the V gene TRBV6-1; TRBD2 might be the D (6 bases). The CDR3 covers 16 residues. Per germline, CDR1 MNHNS and CDR2 SASEGT. The V end lost 1 base, the J end lost 8 bases, and 18 bases lay between the germline ends. CDR3 nucleotide sequence: TGTGCCAGCAGTGAAGGCCCTAGCGTCCTAAATGATGAGCAGTTCTTC. Encoded protein: CASSEGPSVLNDEQFF.

This chain uses TRBV28 with TRBJ1-2; 8 nucleotides line up with TRBD1. The junction had 11 bases not matched to a gene; V was cut back by 1 base and J by 7 bases. The germline CDR1 and CDR2 sequences are MDHEN and SYDVKM. The CDR3 loop spans 16 amino acids. The CDR3 region is CASSLSGLPGGVGYTF. The CDR3 DNA reads TGTGCCAGCAGTTTATCAGGTCTCCCAGGGGGCGTTGGCTACACCTTC.

V gene TRBV28 combines with J gene TRBJ2-1; the D gene is possibly TRBD2 (5 bases). Germline V gene sequence: CDR1 MDHEN, CDR2 SYDVKM. The CDR3 runs 16 residues. Trimming took off 0 bases at V and 4 bases at J, with 13 bases between the two ends. CDR3 loop: CASSLWRRSVYNEQFF. DNA of the CDR3: TGTGCCAGCAGTTTATGGCGCCGTAGCGTATACAATGAGCAGTTCTTC.

This chain connects TRBV28 to TRBJ2-7; 12 bases are a match to TRBD1. J was trimmed by 5 bases and V by 6 bases; bases with no gene match: 8. In germline, CDR1 is MDHEN, CDR2 SYDVKM. CDR3 length: 15 amino acids. The CDR3 sequence is CASSPPGQGAHEQYF. In nucleotides, the CDR3 is TGTGCCAGCAGCCCCCCGGGACAGGGGGCCCACGAGCAGTACTTC.

This chain connects TRBV28 to TRBJ2-6; D may be TRBD2 (5 bases). There are 15 residues in the CDR3. V lost 8 bases to trimming and J lost 0 bases, with 11 bases between them. The germline V gene has CDR1 MDHEN and CDR2 SYDVKM. CDR3 protein: CASRIRDSGANVLTF. DNA of the CDR3: TGTGCCAGCCGGATCCGGGACTCTGGGGCCAACGTCCTGACTTTC.